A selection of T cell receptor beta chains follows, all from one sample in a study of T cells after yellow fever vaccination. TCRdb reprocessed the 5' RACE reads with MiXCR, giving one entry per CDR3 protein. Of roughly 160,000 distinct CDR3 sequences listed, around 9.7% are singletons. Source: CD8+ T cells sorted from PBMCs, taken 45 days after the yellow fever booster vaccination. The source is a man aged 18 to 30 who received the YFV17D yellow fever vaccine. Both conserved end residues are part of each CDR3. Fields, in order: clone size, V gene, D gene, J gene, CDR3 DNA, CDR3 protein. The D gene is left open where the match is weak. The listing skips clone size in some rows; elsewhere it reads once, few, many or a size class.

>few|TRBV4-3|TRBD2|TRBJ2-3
TGCGCCAGCAGCTCCCGGACTAGCGGGAGTAGCACAGATACGCAGTATTTT
CASSSRTSGSSTDTQYF
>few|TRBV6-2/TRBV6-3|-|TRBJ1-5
TGTGCCAGCAGCTTGGGAGGACGGCAGCCCCAGCATTTT
CASSLGGRQPQHF
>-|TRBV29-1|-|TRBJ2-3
TGCAGCGTCGAGGGACCGGGAATCCGTGATACGCAGTATTTT
CSVEGPGIRDTQYF
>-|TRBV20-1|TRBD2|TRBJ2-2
TGCAGTGCTAAGGGACTAGCGCACGGGGAGCTGTTTTTT
CSAKGLAHGELFF
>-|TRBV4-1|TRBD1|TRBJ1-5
TGCGCCAGCAGCCAAGACCCAGGGGGCGACTTTAATCAGCCCCAGCATTTT
CASSQDPGGDFNQPQHF
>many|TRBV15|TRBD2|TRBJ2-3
TGTGCCACCAGCGATGAGCGGGGGCCCACAGATACGCAGTATTTT
CATSDERGPTDTQYF
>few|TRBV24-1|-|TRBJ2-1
TGTGCCACCAGTGATTTGCGTCAGGCTGAGCAGTTCTTC
CATSDLRQAEQFF
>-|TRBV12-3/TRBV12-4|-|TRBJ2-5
TGTGCCAGCAGTTCGGAACAGGGAGGGACCCAGTACTTC
CASSSEQGGTQYF
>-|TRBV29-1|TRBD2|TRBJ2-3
TGCAGCGCCACGCTAGCGGGGGCCCCCAAAGATACGCAGTATTTT
CSATLAGAPKDTQYF
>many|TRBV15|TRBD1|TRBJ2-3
TGTGCCACCAGCAGACCGTCACAGGGGCCGCCGGGCACAGATACGCAGTATTTT
CATSRPSQGPPGTDTQYF
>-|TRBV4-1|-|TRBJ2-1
TGCGCCAGCAGCCAAGGCCCCGAATCCTACAATGAGCAGTTCTTC
CASSQGPESYNEQFF
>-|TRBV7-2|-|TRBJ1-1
TGTGCCAGCAGCTTAGTCGAAGGGGGGACTGAAGCTTTCTTT
CASSLVEGGTEAFF
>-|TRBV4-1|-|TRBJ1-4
TGCGCCAGCAGCCAAGTAATCGTACCCCTGGACGAAAAACTGTTTTTT
CASSQVIVPLDEKLFF
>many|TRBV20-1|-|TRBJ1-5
TGCAGTGCTAGAGAGGGGCTAGCTCAGCCCCAGCATTTT
CSAREGLAQPQHF
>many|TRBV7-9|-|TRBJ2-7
TGTGCCAGCAGCGCCCCCGAGGAACCCGCAGGCGAGCAGTACTTC
CASSAPEEPAGEQYF
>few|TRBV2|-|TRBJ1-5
TGTGCCAGCAGTGTCGTAGTGGGGCGCCAGGGGAGGAATCAGCCCCAGCATTTT
CASSVVVGRQGRNQPQHF
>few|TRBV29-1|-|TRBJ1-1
TGCAGCGTTGGAGGGTTCCCTGAAGCTTTCTTT
CSVGGFPEAFF
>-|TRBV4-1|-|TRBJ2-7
TGCGCCAGCAGCCAAGATCTTTTATTGGGACCCCAAGGACATGCCTACGAGCAGTACTTC
CASSQDLLLGPQGHAYEQYF
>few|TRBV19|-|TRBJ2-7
TGTGCCAGTGGGGGGAGGGACAGACCCTACGAGCAGTACTTC
CASGGRDRPYEQYF
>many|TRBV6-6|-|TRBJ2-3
TGTGCCAGCGGAACAGATACGCAGTATTTT
CASGTDTQYF
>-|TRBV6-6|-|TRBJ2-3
TGTGCCAGCAGTCCAACCTTTCTGGAGGGGGGCGCAGATACGCAGTATTTT
CASSPTFLEGGADTQYF
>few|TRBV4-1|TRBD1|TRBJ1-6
TGCGCCAGCAGGCCCCAAGCTGGACAGGCCGACCCCCTCCACTTT
CASRPQAGQADPLHF
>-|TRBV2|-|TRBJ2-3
TGTGCCAGCAGTGATCGGGGGGCTACTAGCACAGATACGCAGTATTTT
CASSDRGATSTDTQYF
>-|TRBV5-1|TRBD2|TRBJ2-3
TGCGCCAGCAGCTTCCGACTAGCGGGCACAGATACGCAGTATTTT
CASSFRLAGTDTQYF
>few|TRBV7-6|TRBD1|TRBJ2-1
TGTGCCATCTCGGTAGGGACAGGGGGCAATGAGCAGTTCTTC
CAISVGTGGNEQFF
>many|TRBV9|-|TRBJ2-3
TGTGCCAGCAGCGGCCTCCCTGGACTAAAAATGCCGGGAGATACGCAGTATTTT
CASSGLPGLKMPGDTQYF
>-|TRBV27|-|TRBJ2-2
TGTGCCAGCAGTGAACAGACATACACCGGGGAGCTGTTTTTT
CASSEQTYTGELFF
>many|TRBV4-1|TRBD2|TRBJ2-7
TGCGCCAGCAGCCCTCAACTCGCGGGGGTGGACGAGCAGTACTTC
CASSPQLAGVDEQYF
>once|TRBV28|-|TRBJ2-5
TGTGCCAGCAGTTTAGTCGCTTTGGTTAAGACCCAGTACTTC
CASSLVALVKTQYF
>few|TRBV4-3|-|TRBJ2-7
TGCGCCAGCAGCCAGTGGACCCTGAGCTCCTACGAGCAGTACTTC
CASSQWTLSSYEQYF
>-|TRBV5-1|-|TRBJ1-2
TGCGCCAGCAGCCCGGAAGGCTATAATAACTATGGCTACACCTTC
CASSPEGYNNYGYTF
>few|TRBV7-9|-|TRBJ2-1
TGTGCCAGCAGCTTAGTTTTCGGGCGCAATGAGCAGTTCTTC
CASSLVFGRNEQFF
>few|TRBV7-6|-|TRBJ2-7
TGTGCCAGCAGCTCGAAGCAGGGGCTGTTCTACGAGCAGTACTTC
CASSSKQGLFYEQYF
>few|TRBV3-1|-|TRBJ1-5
TGTGCCAGCAGCGCAGTGCCCGATCAGCCCCAGCATTTT
CASSAVPDQPQHF
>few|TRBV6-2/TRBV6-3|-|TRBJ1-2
TGTGCCAGCAGTTCCAGCCCAGGGCCAGCCTATGGCTACACCTTC
CASSSSPGPAYGYTF
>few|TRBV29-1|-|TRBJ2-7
TGCAGCGTTGAGGGCAGGGGCCACGAGCAGTACTTC
CSVEGRGHEQYF
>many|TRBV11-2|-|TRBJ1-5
TGTGCCAGCAGCGAGAGAGGAAGCGCGATCAATCAGCCCCAGCATTTT
CASSERGSAINQPQHF
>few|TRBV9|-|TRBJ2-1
TGTGCCAGCAGCCCCGGGTGGCGTAATGAGCAGTTCTTC
CASSPGWRNEQFF
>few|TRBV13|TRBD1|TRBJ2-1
TGTGCCAGCAGCTTAGGACCGGACAGGAGCTCCTACAATGAGCAGTTCTTC
CASSLGPDRSSYNEQFF
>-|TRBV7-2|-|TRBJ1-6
TGTGCCAGCAGCTTGGGTTTCATCTATAATTCACCCCTCCACTTT
CASSLGFIYNSPLHF
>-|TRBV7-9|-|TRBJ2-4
TGTGCCAGCACCAGACTGAGGGCAGCGGAGGCCAAAAACATTCAGTACTTC
CASTRLRAAEAKNIQYF